The 25 T cell receptor beta chains below all came from one sample that was sequenced in a study of CD8 T cells in ankylosing spondylitis. Study conclusions and caveats: There was a TCR beta motif, made of several highly homologous variants, that appeared characteristic of ankylosing spondylitis blood.

TCRdb fed the 5' RACE reads into MiXCR, producing one record per CDR3 protein. The table records some 840,000 distinct CDR3 sequences, about 12% of them present only once. Antigen specificity for these receptors is unknown. Sequencing was performed on blood, either unsorted or a sorted T cell fraction (not recorded which). Receptors originate from a male donor with ankylosing spondylitis.

This rearrangement joins TRBV7-9 to TRBJ1-1; D unclear. CDR1 is SEHNR, CDR2 FQNEAQ, per germline (reference sequence). V was clipped by 1 base and J by 5 bases, with 11 bases between them. This CDR3 contains 14 residues. In DNA, the CDR3 is TGTGCCAGCAGCTTAGACTATGGGAGGACTGAAGCTTTCTTT. As protein: CASSLDYGRTEAFF.

In this sample, this clonotype turned up many times. The rearrangement joins TRBV5-1 to TRBJ2-7; no reliable D call. This CDR3 is built from 15 residues. V was pared by 0 bases and J by 0 bases, with 10 bases between. The germline CDR1 and CDR2 sequences are SGHRS and YFSETQ. CDR3 sequence: CASSLVGPSSYEQYF. The CDR3 nucleotides read TGCGCCAGCAGCTTGGTTGGGCCGAGCTCCTACGAGCAGTACTTC.

This chain links TRBV5-4 with TRBJ2-3; 7 bases align to TRBD2. Germline V gives CDR1 SGHNT, CDR2 YYREEE (reference sequence). This CDR3 comprises 16 residues. V lost 4 bases, J lost 2 bases, and 10 bases stayed unmatched. Written as DNA, the CDR3 is TGTGCCAGCAGCGACGGACTAGTGGAGAACACAGATACGCAGTATTTT. This codes for CASSDGLVENTDTQYF.

This clonotype occurred a few times. The CDR3 loop is CASSRSFVDQETQYF. CDR3 sequence (DNA): TGTGCCAGCAGCAGGTCGTTCGTGGACCAAGAGACCCAGTACTTC. This chain joins TRBV7-8 and TRBJ2-5; D unclear. This CDR3 has 15 residues. CDR1 and CDR2 from the germline V gene are SGHVS and FQNEAQ. Trimming stripped 5 bases from V and 0 bases from J, with 13 bases between.

This clonotype was counted between two and nine times. The CDR3 DNA sequence: TGTGCCAGCAGCTTAATCTGGGGCGGAGAGACCCAGTACTTC. Its protein product is CASSLIWGGETQYF. This chain links TRBV7-2 with TRBJ2-5; D is perhaps TRBD1 (5 bases). There are 14 residues in the CDR3. Germline CDR1 SGHTA, CDR2 FQGNSA. Trimming removed 2 bases from V and 4 bases from J, with 11 bases in between.

The rearrangement joins TRBV6-1 to TRBJ1-1, with unresolved D. Germline CDR1 is MNHNS and CDR2 is SASEGT. V lost 6 bases and J 5 bases, leaving 16 bases between the germline ends. The CDR3 extends over 14 amino acids. CDR3 sequence: CASRSRRVGTEAFF. The CDR3 DNA follows: TGTGCCAGCAGATCCCGTAGGGTCGGGACTGAAGCTTTCTTT.

This clonotype was seen a handful of times. This chain links TRBV20-1 with TRBJ2-3; TRBD2 might be the D (5 bases). This CDR3 is 13 amino acids long. The germline CDR1 and CDR2 sequences are DFQATT and SNEGSKA (reference sequence). Trimming took off 3 bases at V and 2 bases at J, with 9 bases between the two ends. CDR3 sequence: CSASVGDTDTQYF. CDR3 DNA: TGCAGTGCTAGTGTGGGAGACACAGATACGCAGTATTTT.

This clonotype was seen a handful of times. The chain has TRBV5-1 and TRBJ1-1, with no clear D. Germline loops: CDR1 SGHRS, CDR2 YFSETQ. V lost 5 bases, J lost 3 bases, and 11 bases lay in between. This CDR3 region has 13 residues. CDR3 sequence: CASRLGWDTEAFF. In nucleotides, the CDR3 is TGCGCCAGCAGATTAGGGTGGGACACTGAAGCTTTCTTT. The full variable domain, its missing parts supplied by reference TRBV5-1 and TRBJ1-1, is KAGVTQTPRYLIKTRGQQVTLSCSPISGHRSVSWYQQTPGQGLQFLFEYFSETQRNKGNFPGRFSGRQFSNSRSEMNVSTLELGDSALYLCASRLGWDTEAFFGQGTRLTVV.

This clonotype has only a few counts. The chain joins TRBV20-1 to TRBJ1-2; no firm D call. V was trimmed by 6 bases and J by 7 bases, leaving 18 bases between them. The germline gives CDR1 DFQATT, CDR2 SNEGSKA (reference sequence). The CDR3 is made up of 13 amino acids. The CDR3: CSAPPSGAVGYTF. Here the CDR3 DNA reads TGCAGTGCACCTCCTTCGGGTGCGGTTGGCTACACCTTC.

The chain uses TRBV20-1 and TRBJ1-2; TRBD1 aligns across 7 bases. Trimming took 1 base from V and 4 from J; bases not matched to a gene: 12. The CDR3 covers 16 residues. CDR1 is DFQATT, CDR2 SNEGSKA, per germline (reference sequence). The DNA for the CDR3 is TGCAGTGCTAGAGGGTTGGGAAGGGGGCGCTCCTATGGCTACACCTTC. This gives the protein CSARGLGRGRSYGYTF.

This clonotype was seen ten or more times. The V gene is TRBV7-9, the J gene TRBJ2-1; the match to TRBD2 covers 9 bases. The germline gives CDR1 SEHNR, CDR2 FQNEAQ (reference sequence). The CDR3 is 15 amino acids. V shed 4 bases, J shed 8 bases, and the junction held 9 bases outside the gene matches. The DNA for the CDR3 is TGTGCCAGCAGCTCGCGGGGGGGCCTGAACGATGAGCAGTTCTTC. It yields the protein CASSSRGGLNDEQFF.

The chain uses TRBV6-1 and TRBJ1-1; 7 nucleotides line up with TRBD1. In germline, CDR1 is MNHNS, CDR2 SASEGT. V shed 8 bases, J shed 11 bases, and the junction held 23 bases outside the gene matches. This CDR3 spans 16 amino acids. CDR3 coding DNA: TGTGCCAGCTCCCGCCACGGGACAGTCCTATTTGGGGGGGCTTTCTTT. This gives the protein CASSRHGTVLFGGAFF.

This clonotype has more than one count but fewer than ten. This chain connects TRBV20-1 to TRBJ1-3, with D perhaps TRBD1 (5 bases). CDR1 and CDR2 from the germline V gene are DFQATT and SNEGSKA (reference sequence). V was trimmed by 4 bases and J by 8 bases, leaving 15 bases between them. The CDR3 totals 13 residues. The CDR3 nucleotides are TGCAGTGCTATTTTTCAGGGAGGAGACACCATATATTTT. Amino acid sequence: CSAIFQGGDTIYF.

This clonotype has only one observation. This chain uses TRBV20-1 with TRBJ2-1; TRBD1 aligns across 12 bases. The CDR3 spans 15 residues. V shed 0 bases, J shed 8 bases, and the junction held 5 bases outside the gene matches. Germline CDR1 and CDR2: DFQATT and SNEGSKA (reference sequence). CDR3: CSARDGDRGLDEQFF. DNA of the CDR3: TGCAGTGCTAGAGATGGGGACAGGGGGCTTGATGAGCAGTTCTTC.

V gene TRBV5-1 combines with J gene TRBJ2-7; possibly TRBD1 or TRBD2 for D (6 bases each). Germline V gene data show CDR1 as SGHRS and CDR2 as YFSETQ. Trimming pared 0 bases from V and 6 bases from J, leaving 25 bases between. The CDR3 runs to 18 residues. CDR3 DNA: TGCGCCAGCAGCTTGGGCCCTTTCGCCTGGACAGCCGGGAGCGAGCAGTACTTC. Protein: CASSLGPFAWTAGSEQYF. Full variable domain (remainder filled in from reference TRBV5-1 and TRBJ2-7): KAGVTQTPRYLIKTRGQQVTLSCSPISGHRSVSWYQQTPGQGLQFLFEYFSETQRNKGNFPGRFSGRQFSNSRSEMNVSTLELGDSALYLCASSLGPFAWTAGSEQYFGPGTRLTVT.

This clonotype was observed a few times. The chain uses TRBV21-1 and TRBJ2-1; the table's D call, TRBD1, has no DNA check behind it. TRBV21-1 constitutes a pseudogene. CDR3 length: 17 residues. This chain's CDR3 is CASSLRGGQRPYNEQFF. The CDR3 DNA sequence: TGTGCCAGCAGCCTACGGGGTGGACAGCGACCCTACAATGAGCAGTTCTTC.

This clonotype was detected only a few times. The chain joins TRBV20-1 to TRBJ1-5; maybe TRBD1 (5 bases). The V gene lost 0 bases and the J gene lost 2 bases, with 14 bases spanning the gap. The germline gives CDR1 DFQATT, CDR2 SNEGSKA (reference sequence). The CDR3 is 16 amino acids. CDR3 DNA sequence: TGCAGTGCTAGAGATTGGACCCGAGGGGGCAATCAGCCCCAGCATTTT. Encoded protein: CSARDWTRGGNQPQHF.

This clonotype was seen only a few times. The gene calls are TRBV20-1 and TRBJ1-2, with a possible D match to TRBD1 (5 bases). The length of the CDR3 is 12 residues. Germline lookup yields CDR1 DFQATT and CDR2 SNEGSKA (reference sequence). CDR3 sequence (DNA): TGCACTCCTAAAAGGGGCACGCAGGGCTACACCTTC. It is translated as CTPKRGTQGYTF.

V usage is TRBV5-1 and J usage is TRBJ1-1; no reliable D call. Trimming shortened V by 0 bases and J by 3 bases, and 12 bases separated the two germline ends. The germline CDR1 and CDR2 sequences are SGHRS and YFSETQ. This CDR3 is built from 15 residues. DNA for the CDR3: TGCGCCAGCAGCTTGGCCCTCTTAAGGGACACTGAAGCTTTCTTT. Residues: CASSLALLRDTEAFF.

This clonotype was picked up many times. Compared with germline, one end of the junction differs, possibly owing to a read error. V usage is TRBV18 and J usage is TRBJ1-2; 8 positions match TRBD1. The CDR3 has 13 amino acids. Per germline, CDR1 KGHSH and CDR2 LQKENI. The CDR3 region has the DNA TGCGCCAGCAGCGGGACAGGCAACTATGGCTACACCTTC. Encoded protein: CASSGTGNYGYTF.

This clonotype came up a few times. The V and J genes are TRBV30 and TRBJ2-2; D is ambiguous. From germline, CDR1 is GTSNPN and CDR2 SVGIG (reference sequence). The CDR3 length is 15 residues. The germline V and J ends were trimmed by 0 bases and 3 bases, with 11 bases remaining between them. In DNA form, the CDR3 reads TGTGCCTGGAGTGTACTGGATAGGGACACCGGGGAGCTGTTTTTT. It is translated as CAWSVLDRDTGELFF.

This clonotype was seen more than once but under ten times. The chain is built from TRBV6-6 and TRBJ2-7; unclear D gene. The germline CDR1 and CDR2 sequences are MNHNY and SVGAGI (reference sequence). The CDR3 is 13 residues long. Trimming cost V 0 bases and J 5 bases, with 8 bases left between them. DNA for the CDR3: TGTGCCAGCAGTTACTCTGTTATCGACGAGCAGTACTTC. This translates into CASSYSVIDEQYF.

This clonotype occurred many times. The rearrangement uses TRBV30 and TRBJ2-2, with TRBD2 matching 12 bases. The germline V gene encodes CDR1 GTSNPN and CDR2 SVGIG (reference sequence). The CDR3 is 13 residues long. Trimming took 5 bases from V and 7 from J; bases not matched to a gene: 2. CDR3 sequence: CAWRTSGVGELFF. CDR3 bases: TGTGCCTGGCGGACTAGCGGGGTCGGGGAGCTGTTTTTT. Complete variable domain (other parts from reference TRBV30 and TRBJ2-2): SQTIHQWPATLVQPVGSPLSLECTVEGTSNPNLYWYRQAAGRGLQLLFYSVGIGQISSEVPQNLSASRPQDRQFILSSKKLLLSDSGFYLCAWRTSGVGELFFGEGSRLTVL.

This clonotype was picked up a small number of times. An end of the junction differs from the germline gene, which may be a read error. The chain is built from TRBV7-2 and TRBJ2-1; TRBD2 is a possible D gene (6 bases). The CDR3 runs to 12 residues. In germline, CDR1 is SGHTA, CDR2 FQGNSA. This chain's CDR3 is CASSLTGTLLLF. The CDR3 coding sequence is TGTGCCAGCAGCCTAACCGGGACTCTCCTTCTCTTC.

The table lists this clonotype with many counts. The chain employs TRBV20-1 and TRBJ2-3; weak D call: TRBD2 (5 bases). CDR1 and CDR2 from the germline V gene are DFQATT and SNEGSKA (reference sequence). CDR3 length: 12 residues. V was pared by 5 bases and J by 8 bases, with 14 bases between. Written as DNA, the CDR3 is TGCAGTGCTGGAGGACGGGCCCTTACGCAGTATTTT. Translation gives CSAGGRALTQYF.